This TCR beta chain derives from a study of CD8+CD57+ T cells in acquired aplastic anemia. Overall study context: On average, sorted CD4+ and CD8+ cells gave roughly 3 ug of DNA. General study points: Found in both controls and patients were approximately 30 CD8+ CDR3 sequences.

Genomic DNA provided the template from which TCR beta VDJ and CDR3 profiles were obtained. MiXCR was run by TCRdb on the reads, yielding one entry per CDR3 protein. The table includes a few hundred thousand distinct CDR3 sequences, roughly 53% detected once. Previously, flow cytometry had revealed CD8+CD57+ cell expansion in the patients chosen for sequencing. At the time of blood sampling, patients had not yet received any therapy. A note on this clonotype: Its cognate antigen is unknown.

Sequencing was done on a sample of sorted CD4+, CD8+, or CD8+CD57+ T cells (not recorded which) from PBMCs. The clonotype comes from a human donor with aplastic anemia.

The CDR3 region has the DNA TGTGCCAGTACCATGCAGGGGGACTATGGCTACACCTTC. This sequence encodes CASTMQGDYGYTF. The chain combines TRBV19 with TRBJ1-2; 7 positions match TRBD1. The germline CDR1 and CDR2 sequences are LNHDA and SQIVND (reference sequence). The CDR3 has 13 residues. V lost 7 bases to trimming and J lost 3 bases; unmatched junction nucleotides: 5.